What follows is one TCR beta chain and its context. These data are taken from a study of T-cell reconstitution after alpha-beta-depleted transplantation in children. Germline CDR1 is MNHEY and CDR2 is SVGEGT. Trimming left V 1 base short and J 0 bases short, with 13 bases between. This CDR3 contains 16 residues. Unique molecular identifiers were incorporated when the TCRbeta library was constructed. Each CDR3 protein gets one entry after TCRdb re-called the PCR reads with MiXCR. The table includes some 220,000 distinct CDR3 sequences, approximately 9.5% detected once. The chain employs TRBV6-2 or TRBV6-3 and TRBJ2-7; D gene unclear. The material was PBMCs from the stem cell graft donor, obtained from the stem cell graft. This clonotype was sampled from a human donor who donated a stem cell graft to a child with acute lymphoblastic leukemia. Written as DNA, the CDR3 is TGTGCCAGCAGTTACTTATTGAGGACCATCTCCTACGAGCAGTACTTC. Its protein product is CASSYLLRTISYEQYF.